Shown below are 21 T cell receptor beta chains from a single sample sequenced in a study of blood T cell repertoires in COVID-19. The data were produced by immunoSEQ multiplex PCR, yet TCRdb's version contains in-frame clones alone and is incomplete. This table holds over 200,000 clones, roughly 80% found once. The sample was peripheral blood. Source of these receptors: a woman of 80 years or more with acute or convalescent COVID-19.

V and J are TRBV11-3 and TRBJ2-5; a possible D gene is TRBD2 (5 bases). V gave up 4 bases and J gave up 0 bases, with 18 bases separating them. The CDR3 extends over 17 amino acids. Germline V gene lookup returns CDR1 SGHNT and CDR2 YENEEA. CDR3 coding DNA: TGTGCCAGCAGCTCGGGTGGAGGTTTTGAGGACCAAGAGACCCAGTACTTC. Protein: CASSSGGGFEDQETQYF.

V usage is TRBV9 and J usage is TRBJ1-1, with D unresolved. This CDR3 region has 14 residues. Trimming removed 0 bases from V and 8 bases from J, with 14 bases in between. Germline CDR1 is SGDLS and CDR2 is YYNGEE. CDR3 sequence (DNA): TGTGCCAGCAGCGTAGGAGGGCAGGCCGAAGAAGCTTTCTTT. Amino acids: CASSVGGQAEEAFF.

The chain couples TRBV28 to TRBJ1-1; possibly TRBD1 for D (6 bases). This CDR3 has 13 residues. Deletions cut 10 bases from V and 2 bases from J, with 14 bases between. CDR1 and CDR2 from the germline V gene are MDHEN and SYDVKM. This CDR3 reads CATFRDKNTEAFF. CDR3 nucleotides: TGTGCCACCTTCCGGGACAAAAACACTGAAGCTTTCTTT.

This clone was recorded only once. The chain couples TRBV5-1 to TRBJ2-2; TRBD1 might be the D (6 bases). V gave up 1 base and J gave up 3 bases, with 16 bases separating them. CDR3 size: 17 residues. Germline values: CDR1 SGHRS, CDR2 YFSETQ. Written as DNA, the CDR3 is TGCGCCAGCAGCTTGAGGACCTCCGGGACACACACCGGGGAGCTGTTTTTT. Translating gives CASSLRTSGTHTGELFF.

This rearrangement joins TRBV4-1 to TRBJ2-1; 13 nucleotides agree with TRBD2. CDR3 size: 18 residues. V lost 8 bases to trimming and J lost 5 bases; unmatched junction nucleotides: 15. CDR1 and CDR2 (germline): MGHRA, YSYEKL. This CDR3 reads CASQTGTSGKFRDNEQFF. CDR3 bases: TGCGCCAGCCAGACCGGGACTAGCGGGAAATTTAGGGACAATGAGCAGTTCTTC.

This clone appeared once. The gene calls are TRBV12-3 or TRBV12-4 and TRBJ2-3; D call uncertain. Trimming took off 6 bases at V and 2 bases at J, with 9 bases between the two ends. The CDR3 is 13 amino acids. The CDR3 region has the DNA TGTGCCAGCAGCCTGACAATCACAGATACGCAGTATTTT. Protein product: CASSLTITDTQYF.

V and J are TRBV5-1 and TRBJ2-7; 9 bases agree with TRBD1. This CDR3 is 15 amino acids long. Trimming took 5 bases from V and 4 from J; bases not matched to a gene: 10. Germline loops: CDR1 SGHRS, CDR2 YFSETQ. The CDR3 DNA reads TGCGCCAGCAGGGTCTCGGACAGGGGCTTTTACGAGCAGTACTTC. Protein product: CASRVSDRGFYEQYF.

The chain combines TRBV5-1 with TRBJ2-7; the match to TRBD2 covers 7 bases. This CDR3 region has 16 residues. Germline V gives CDR1 SGHRS, CDR2 YFSETQ. J lost 0 bases, V lost 4 bases, and 10 bases had no gene match. The CDR3 bases are TGCGCCAGCAGCCCGACACTAGCGCCCAGCTCCTACGAGCAGTACTTC. Amino acid sequence: CASSPTLAPSSYEQYF.

This clone was picked up a small number of times. The gene calls are TRBV19 and TRBJ1-1; D perhaps matches TRBD1 (6 bases). The CDR3 runs to 14 residues. The germline V and J ends were trimmed by 7 bases and 2 bases, with 14 bases remaining between them. CDR1 LNHDA and CDR2 SQIVND come from the germline V gene (reference sequence). The CDR3 reads CASNDPQGNTEAFF. CDR3 bases: TGTGCCAGTAACGACCCACAGGGAAACACTGAAGCTTTCTTT.

The V call is TRBV19, the J call TRBJ2-3, with a possible D match to TRBD2 (6 bases). Per germline, CDR1 LNHDA and CDR2 SQIVND (reference sequence). V was cut by 5 bases and J by 2 bases, with 17 bases left in between. The CDR3 contains 16 residues. The DNA of the CDR3 is TGTGCCAGTAGTGCCGGGGGACGGAGGACCACAGATACGCAGTATTTT. Its translation is CASSAGGRRTTDTQYF.

The table lists this clone with a count of one. This sequence joins TRBV2 and TRBJ2-1; D may be TRBD1 (7 bases). The CDR3 has 12 residues. The germline CDR1 and CDR2 sequences are SNHLY and FYNNEI. The germline V and J ends were trimmed by 6 bases and 8 bases, with 11 bases remaining between them. The CDR3 DNA reads TGTGCCAGCAGGCGGGACAGCCATGAGCAGTTCTTC. Its translation: CASRRDSHEQFF.

The chain uses TRBV27 and TRBJ2-1, with 14 bases aligning to TRBD2. The junction had 3 bases not matched to a gene; V was cut back by 5 bases and J by 6 bases. Germline CDR1 reads MNHEY; CDR2 reads SMNVEV (reference sequence). This CDR3 region has 15 residues. The CDR3 reads CASSKGLAGVNEQFF. Here the CDR3 DNA reads TGTGCCAGCAGTAAGGGACTAGCGGGGGTCAATGAGCAGTTCTTC.

CDR3: CASRVSGGAHRHTDTQYF. The CDR3 DNA reads as TGCGCCAGCAGGGTGAGCGGGGGGGCCCATAGGCACACAGATACGCAGTATTTT. The chain couples TRBV10-1 to TRBJ2-3; 10 bases fit TRBD2. CDR1 WNHNN and CDR2 SYGVQD come from the germline V gene (reference sequence). Trimming took 6 bases from V and 2 from J; bases not matched to a gene: 14. The length of the CDR3 is 18 residues.

V and J are TRBV6-1 and TRBJ2-1, with 7 nucleotides matching TRBD1. Unmatched junction bases numbered 3, after V lost 0 bases and J lost 4 bases. The CDR3 loop spans 15 amino acids. The germline CDR1 and CDR2 sequences are MNHNS and SASEGT. The CDR3 DNA reads TGTGCCAGCAGTGAAGCGACAGGGCTATACAATGAGCAGTTCTTC. Translated, it gives CASSEATGLYNEQFF.

This rearrangement joins TRBV10-3 to TRBJ1-1; D is undetermined. The V end was cut by 10 bases, the J end by 2 bases, with 17 bases between. Germline V CDR1 and CDR2: ENHRY, SYGVKD. This CDR3 has 14 residues. The chain's CDR3 is CASSTAASNTEAFF. As DNA, the CDR3 is TGTGCCAGTTCTACAGCCGCTTCAAACACTGAAGCTTTCTTT.

This chain links TRBV7-3 with TRBJ1-6; TRBD1 matches at 8 bases. Germline V gene data show CDR1 as SGHTA and CDR2 as FQGTGA. CDR3 length: 16 residues. The junction had 16 bases not matched to a gene; V was cut back by 4 bases and J by 14 bases. CDR3 amino acids: CASSSTSGGAVGALHF. In nucleotides, the CDR3 is TGTGCCAGCAGCTCCACCTCAGGGGGCGCGGTAGGGGCCCTCCACTTT.

The rearrangement uses TRBV19 and TRBJ2-7; 9 bases fit TRBD1. Per the germline V gene, CDR1 is LNHDA and CDR2 is SQIVND (reference sequence). The CDR3 spans 15 residues. V was pared by 3 bases and J by 5 bases, with 8 bases of the junction left unmatched. The CDR3 DNA is TGTGCCAGTAGTATCACCCGGGACAGGGTCAACGAGCAGTACTTC. Amino acids: CASSITRDRVNEQYF.

V is TRBV28 and J is TRBJ2-7; D possibly corresponds to TRBD2 (6 bases). Germline-derived CDR1 and CDR2 are MDHEN and SYDVKM. Trimming took 5 bases from V and 9 from J, leaving 17 bases between them. The CDR3 has 13 residues. CDR3 bases: TGTGCCAGCAGTCTCGCAGAAAGGGGAGGGCAGTACTTC. This sequence encodes CASSLAERGGQYF.

The chain employs TRBV5-6 and TRBJ1-1; weak D call: TRBD1 (6 bases). Trimming cost V 3 bases and J 3 bases, with 12 bases left between them. This CDR3 has 14 amino acids. CDR1 is SGHDT, CDR2 YYEEEE, per germline. Here the CDR3 DNA reads TGTGCCAGCAGCTCAACATACAGGGACACTGAAGCTTTCTTT. Its translation is CASSSTYRDTEAFF.

CDR3 sequence (DNA): TGTGCCAGCAGTACGCCGGGACAGGGATATGAAAAACTGTTTTTT. Amino acid sequence: CASSTPGQGYEKLFF. The chain joins TRBV25-1 to TRBJ1-4, with TRBD1 matching over 9 bases. The CDR3 length is 15 residues. CDR1 and CDR2 from the germline V gene are MGHDK and SYGVNS. V lost 5 bases and J lost 6; bases outside the gene matches: 7.

The genes are TRBV6-5 and TRBJ1-1, with D hard to call. Trimming took off 2 bases at V and 1 base at J, with 11 bases between the two ends. This CDR3 region has 15 residues. Germline lookup yields CDR1 MNHEY and CDR2 SVGAGI. CDR3 loop: CASSYEGNPNTEAFF. The CDR3 coding sequence is TGTGCCAGCAGTTACGAGGGAAACCCGAACACTGAAGCTTTCTTT.